Below, one TCR beta chain is given with its context. This entry is derived from a study of blood T cell repertoires in COVID-19. Repertoires were generated with immunoSEQ multiplex PCR, while TCRdb's copy carries only in-frame clones and drops some. The table lists tens of thousands of clones, more than 75% of them singletons. V shed 9 bases and J 2 bases; nucleotides not matched to a gene: 7. CDR3 size: 15 residues. Germline CDR1 and CDR2: KGHDR and SFDVKD. The source of this sequence is a human donor with acute or convalescent COVID-19. The donor label of this sample is uncertain. The chain employs TRBV24-1 and TRBJ2-2; 8 positions agree with TRBD1. The sample taken for sequencing was peripheral blood. CDR3 coding DNA: TGTGCCACCGGGGACAGGAAACTAAACACCGGGGAGCTGTTTTTT. It codes for CATGDRKLNTGELFF.